The clone carrying this T cell receptor (beta chain) showed up many times. Its specificity is not known. This sample is part of a study of response to subunit inactivated influenza vaccine. Study-level points and caveats: Authors suggested seasonal influenza vaccinations each recruit few new T cells.

TCRdb passed the RT-PCR reads through MiXCR, listing each CDR3 protein once. The data contain 500,000 to 600,000 distinct CDR3 sequences, about 15% of them seen just once; the ten biggest clones take up 8.5% to 14%. The CDR3 runs to 14 residues. Losses at the gene ends were 0 bases for V and 6 bases for J; bases not matched to a gene: 4. The sample was PBMCs from blood, taken 11 to 12 days after vaccination. The sequence was obtained from a man between 45 and 60 years old who received an inactivated influenza vaccine. The chain uses TRBV12-3 or TRBV12-4 and TRBJ1-2; 7 nucleotides match TRBD1. The CDR3: CASSLARQGDGYTF. Here the CDR3 DNA reads TGTGCCAGCAGTTTAGCTAGACAGGGAGATGGCTACACCTTC.